This T cell receptor beta chain is drawn from a study of blood T cell repertoires in COVID-19. Deletions cut 1 base from V and 7 bases from J, with 11 bases between. CDR3 length: 12 amino acids. The germline gives CDR1 GTSNPN, CDR2 SVGIG (reference sequence). Original analysis: Estimation of nucleated cell counts relied on the amplification of reference gene primers. Repertoires were generated with immunoSEQ multiplex PCR, while TCRdb's copy carries only in-frame clones and drops some. The V and J calls and the clone size are those of that table, but D and trimming were determined from the DNA. The table has some 330,000 clones, around four fifths seen once. Participant-given clinical history determined each cohort assignment. Donors in Cohort 3 who had recovered were those with two negative PCRs, healthcare professional clearance, or resolution of their symptoms.

This TCR came from a woman between 50 and 59 years old who had recovered from COVID-19. Sequencing was performed on PBMCs or T cells enriched from blood (not recorded which). The J gene is TRBJ2-7, the V gene TRBV30; D is possibly TRBD2 (5 bases). CDR3 nucleotide sequence: TGTGCCTGGAGTGGTGAGCGGAAGGAGCAGTACTTC. It yields the protein CAWSGERKEQYF.